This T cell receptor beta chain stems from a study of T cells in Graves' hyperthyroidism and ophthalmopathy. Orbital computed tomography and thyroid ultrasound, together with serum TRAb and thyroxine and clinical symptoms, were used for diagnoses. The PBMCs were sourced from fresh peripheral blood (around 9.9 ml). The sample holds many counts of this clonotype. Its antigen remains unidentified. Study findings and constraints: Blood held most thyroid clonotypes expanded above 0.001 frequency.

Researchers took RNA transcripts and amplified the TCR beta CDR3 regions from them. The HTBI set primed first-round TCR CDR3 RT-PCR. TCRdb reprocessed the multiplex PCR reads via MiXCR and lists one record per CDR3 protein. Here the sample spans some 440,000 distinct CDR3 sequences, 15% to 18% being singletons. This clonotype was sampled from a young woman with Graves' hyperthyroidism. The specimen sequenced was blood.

The CDR3 protein is CASSDPRNTYEQYF. The CDR3 DNA reads as TGTGCCAGCAGTGACCCTCGGAACACCTACGAGCAGTACTTC. The gene calls are TRBV2 and TRBJ2-7; D not resolved. V was trimmed by 3 bases and J by 2 bases, leaving 11 bases between them. CDR3 length: 14 residues. Germline lookup yields CDR1 SNHLY and CDR2 FYNNEI.